Detailed here is one T cell receptor beta chain. The entry originates in a study of blood T cell repertoires in COVID-19. On the study more broadly: The United States, Italy and Spain were the sources of the acute and convalescent COVID-19 samples. T cells, B-cell-depleted T cells, or PBMCs supplied cDNA or gDNA.

Trimming pared 6 bases from V and 3 bases from J, leaving 14 bases between. The germline V gene has CDR1 SNHLY and CDR2 FYNNEI. CDR3 size: 14 residues. One Seattle source followed patients from active infection through their disease course. In the authors' workflow: From reference gene primer amplification, estimates of nucleated cell counts were derived. Clones were read by immunoSEQ multiplex PCR, and TCRdb kept only the in-frame ones, dropping some. The V and J calls and the clone size are those of that table, but D and trimming were determined from the DNA. In the table there are hundreds of thousands of clones, 75% to 90% of which are singletons.

The sequence derives from a woman in her 70s with COVID-19, enrolled during active disease. Sequencing was carried out using peripheral blood. The chain is built from TRBV2 and TRBJ1-2; D is uncertain. For the CDR3, the DNA is TGTGCCAGCAGATACACACGGGGTGACTATGGCTACACCTTC. Translating it yields CASRYTRGDYGYTF.